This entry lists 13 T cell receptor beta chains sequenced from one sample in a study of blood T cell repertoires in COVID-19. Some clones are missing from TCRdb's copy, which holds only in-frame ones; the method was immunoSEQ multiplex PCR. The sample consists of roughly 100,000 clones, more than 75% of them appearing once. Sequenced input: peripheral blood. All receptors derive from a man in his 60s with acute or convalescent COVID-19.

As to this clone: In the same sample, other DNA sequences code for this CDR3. The DNA for the CDR3 is TGTGCCAGCAGCTTGACGGGTGGCACTGAAGCTTTCTTT. Its translation is CASSLTGGTEAFF. The genes are TRBV11-3 and TRBJ1-1; D unresolved. V lost 3 bases and J 4 bases, leaving 9 bases between the germline ends. The germline CDR1 and CDR2 sequences are SGHNT and YENEEA. The CDR3 runs 13 residues. The whole variable domain, remainder taken from reference TRBV11-3 and TRBJ1-1, is EAGVVQSPRYKIIEKKQPVAFWCNPISGHNTLYWYLQNLGQGPELLIRYENEEAVDDSQLPKDRFSAERLKGVDSTLKIQPAELGDSAVYLCASSLTGGTEAFFGQGTRLTVV.

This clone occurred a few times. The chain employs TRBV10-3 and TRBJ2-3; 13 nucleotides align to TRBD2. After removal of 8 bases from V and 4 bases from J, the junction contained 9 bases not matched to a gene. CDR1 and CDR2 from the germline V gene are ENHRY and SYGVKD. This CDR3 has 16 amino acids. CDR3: CAIGQPGLAGPDTQYF. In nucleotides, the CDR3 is TGTGCCATCGGGCAACCGGGACTAGCGGGGCCAGATACGCAGTATTTT.

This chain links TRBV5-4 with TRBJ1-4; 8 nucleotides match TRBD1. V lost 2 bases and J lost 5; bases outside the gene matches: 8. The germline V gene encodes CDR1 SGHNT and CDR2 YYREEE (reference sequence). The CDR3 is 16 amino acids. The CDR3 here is CASSLDPTGGNEKLFF. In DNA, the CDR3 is TGTGCCAGCAGCTTAGACCCTACAGGGGGGAATGAAAAACTGTTTTTT.

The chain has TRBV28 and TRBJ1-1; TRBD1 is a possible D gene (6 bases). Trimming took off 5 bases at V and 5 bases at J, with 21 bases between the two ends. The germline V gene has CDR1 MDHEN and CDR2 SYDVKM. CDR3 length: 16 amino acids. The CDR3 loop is CASSQPTRDTKTEAFF. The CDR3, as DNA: TGTGCCAGCAGTCAACCGACCCGGGACACGAAGACTGAAGCTTTCTTT.

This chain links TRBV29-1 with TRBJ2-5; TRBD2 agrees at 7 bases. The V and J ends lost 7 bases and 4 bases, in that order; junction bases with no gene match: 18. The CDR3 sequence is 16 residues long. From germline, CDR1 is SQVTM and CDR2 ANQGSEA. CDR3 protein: CSAFSPGLVVAETQYF. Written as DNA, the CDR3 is TGCAGCGCATTCTCGCCCGGACTAGTTGTGGCAGAGACCCAGTACTTC.

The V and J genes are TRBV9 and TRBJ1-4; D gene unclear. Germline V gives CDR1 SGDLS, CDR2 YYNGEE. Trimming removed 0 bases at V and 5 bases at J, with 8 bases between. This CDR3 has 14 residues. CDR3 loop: CASSVGGFNEKLFF. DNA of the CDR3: TGTGCCAGCAGCGTAGGAGGGTTCAATGAAAAACTGTTTTTT. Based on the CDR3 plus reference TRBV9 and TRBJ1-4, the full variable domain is DSGVTQTPKHLITATGQRVTLRCSPRSGDLSVYWYQQSLDQGLQFLIQYYNGEERAKGNILERFSAQQFPDLHSELNLSSLELGDSALYFCASSVGGFNEKLFFGSGTQLSVL.

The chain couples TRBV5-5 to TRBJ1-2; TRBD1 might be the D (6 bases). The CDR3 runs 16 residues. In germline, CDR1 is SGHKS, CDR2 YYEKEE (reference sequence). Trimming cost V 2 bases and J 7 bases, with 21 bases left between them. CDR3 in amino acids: CASSFSFDRPESGYTF. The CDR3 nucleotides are TGTGCCAGCAGCTTTTCTTTCGACAGGCCCGAATCTGGCTACACCTTC.

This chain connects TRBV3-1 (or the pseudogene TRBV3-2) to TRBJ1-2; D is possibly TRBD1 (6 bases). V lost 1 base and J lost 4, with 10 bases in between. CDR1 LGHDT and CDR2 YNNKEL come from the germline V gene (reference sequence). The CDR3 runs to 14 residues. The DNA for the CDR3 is TGTGCCAGCAGCCAAGCACAGGGTACCTATGGCTACACCTTC. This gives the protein CASSQAQGTYGYTF.

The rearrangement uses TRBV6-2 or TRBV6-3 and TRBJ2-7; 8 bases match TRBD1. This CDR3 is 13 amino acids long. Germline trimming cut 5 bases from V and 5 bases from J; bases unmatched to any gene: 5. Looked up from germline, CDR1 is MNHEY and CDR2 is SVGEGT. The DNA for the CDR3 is TGTGCCAGCAGTCTTCAGGGGGCCGACGAGCAGTACGTC. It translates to CASSLQGADEQYV.

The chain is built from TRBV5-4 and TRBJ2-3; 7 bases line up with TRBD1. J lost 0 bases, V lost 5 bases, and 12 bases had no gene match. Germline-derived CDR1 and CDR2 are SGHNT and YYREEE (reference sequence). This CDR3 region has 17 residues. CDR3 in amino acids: CASRTDRQGRSTDTQYF. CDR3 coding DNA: TGTGCCAGCAGGACGGACCGACAGGGCCGAAGCACAGATACGCAGTATTTT.

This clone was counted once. CDR3 residues: CASSLNGLLNEQFF. In nucleotides, the CDR3 is TGTGCCAGCAGCTTAAATGGACTCTTAAATGAGCAGTTCTTC. The chain carries TRBV7-9 and TRBJ2-1, with D possibly matching TRBD2 (5 bases). Per germline, CDR1 SEHNR and CDR2 FQNEAQ (reference sequence). The V and J ends lost 2 bases and 7 bases respectively, with 12 bases between them. The CDR3 contains 14 residues.

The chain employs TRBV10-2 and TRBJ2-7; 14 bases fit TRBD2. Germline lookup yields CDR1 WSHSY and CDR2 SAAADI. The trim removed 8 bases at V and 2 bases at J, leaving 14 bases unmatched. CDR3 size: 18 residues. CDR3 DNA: TGCGCCAGCGGTACGACTAGCGGGAGGGACATGTTCACCTACGAGCAGTACTTC. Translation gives CASGTTSGRDMFTYEQYF.

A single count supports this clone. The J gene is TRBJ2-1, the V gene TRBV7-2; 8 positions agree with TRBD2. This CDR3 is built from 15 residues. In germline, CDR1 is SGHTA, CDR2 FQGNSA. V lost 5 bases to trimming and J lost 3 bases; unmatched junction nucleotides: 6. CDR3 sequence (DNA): TGTGCCAGCAGCCAAGCGGGAGTGAACTACAATGAGCAGTTCTTC. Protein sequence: CASSQAGVNYNEQFF. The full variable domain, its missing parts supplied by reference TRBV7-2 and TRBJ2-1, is GAGVSQSPSNKVTEKGKDVELRCDPISGHTALYWYRQSLGQGLEFLIYFQGNSAPDKSGLPSDRFSAERTGGSVSTLTIQRTQQEDSAVYLCASSQAGVNYNEQFFGPGTRLTVL.